These 28 T cell receptor beta chains were all obtained from the same sample, sequenced in a study of blood T cell repertoires in COVID-19. Profiled with immunoSEQ multiplex PCR; TCRdb holds only in-frame clones, not every one. The repertoire includes 25,000 to 35,000 clones, 81% of them detected once, and roughly a sixth sits in the top ten. Sample: peripheral blood. These receptors originate from a woman aged 55-69 years with acute or convalescent COVID-19.

This clone was counted only a few times. V is TRBV7-9 and J is TRBJ2-2; tentative D call: TRBD1 (6 bases). CDR1 and CDR2 (germline): SEHNR, FQNEAQ (reference sequence). This CDR3 is 14 amino acids long. V was shortened by 4 bases and J by 7 bases, with 13 bases between the two germline ends. CDR3 DNA: TGTGCCAGCAGCTCTCAGGGGTTCGGCGGGGAGCTGTTTTTT. Translation gives CASSSQGFGGELFF.

CDR3 nucleotide sequence: TGTGCCAGCACTACCAGGGGGCGGAGGTCCCTCCACTTT. As protein: CASTTRGRRSLHF. The rearrangement joins TRBV28 to TRBJ1-6; 8 bases are a match to TRBD1. CDR1 MDHEN and CDR2 SYDVKM come from the germline V gene. The V segment lost 7 bases and the J segment 14 bases; nucleotides outside the gene matches: 10. This CDR3 is built from 13 residues.

V gene TRBV19 combines with J gene TRBJ2-6; D not resolved. Looked up from germline, CDR1 is LNHDA and CDR2 is SQIVND (reference sequence). The CDR3 extends over 15 amino acids. The CDR3 loop is CASSRYDSGANVLTF. Written as DNA, the CDR3 is TGTGCATCCTCCAGGTACGACTCTGGGGCCAACGTCCTGACTTTC.

The rearrangement uses TRBV28 and TRBJ1-5, with D unresolved. The CDR3 runs to 13 residues. The germline gives CDR1 MDHEN, CDR2 SYDVKM. V was cut by 4 bases and J by 2 bases, with 6 bases left in between. The CDR3: CASSSAGNQPQHF. DNA for the CDR3: TGTGCCAGCAGTTCCGCGGGCAATCAGCCCCAGCATTTT.

The CDR3 DNA sequence: TGTGCCTGGAGTGTACGGGGGAAGGGCAATCAGCCCCAGCATTTT. Its translation: CAWSVRGKGNQPQHF. The rearrangement joins TRBV30 to TRBJ1-5, with D maybe TRBD1 (5 bases). The CDR3 is 15 residues long. With 0 bases removed from V and 2 bases from J, the gap between germline ends came to 11 bases. Germline V gene lookup returns CDR1 GTSNPN and CDR2 SVGIG (reference sequence).

The gene calls are TRBV13 and TRBJ2-7; D is uncertain. The germline V gene encodes CDR1 PRHDT and CDR2 FYEKMQ (reference sequence). The CDR3 contains 14 residues. Trimming cost V 4 bases and J 5 bases, with 15 bases left between them. CDR3 bases: TGTGCCAGCAGCTCTCCCCTAAGCGCCCACGAGCAGTACTTC. Its protein is CASSSPLSAHEQYF.

This chain connects TRBV29-1 to TRBJ1-1; no firm D call. CDR1 is SQVTM, CDR2 ANQGSEA, per germline. Trimming removed 6 bases from V and 0 bases from J, with 11 bases in between. The CDR3 runs 13 residues. CDR3 nucleotides: TGCAGCGTAGCTGGGCAGCTGAACACTGAAGCTTTCTTT. This encodes CSVAGQLNTEAFF. The complete variable domain, with remaining parts taken from reference TRBV29-1 and TRBJ1-1, reads SAVISQKPSRDICQRGTSLTIQCQVDSQVTMMFWYRQQPGQSLTLIATANQGSEATYESGFVIDKFPISRPNLTFSTLTVSNMSPEDSSIYLCSVAGQLNTEAFFGQGTRLTVV.

The rearrangement joins TRBV5-1 to TRBJ2-1, with 8 bases matching TRBD1. After removal of 4 bases from V and 6 bases from J, the junction contained 9 bases not matched to a gene. Germline-derived CDR1 and CDR2 are SGHRS and YFSETQ. This CDR3 has 15 amino acids. This CDR3 reads CASSSTTTGGNEQFF. The CDR3 DNA follows: TGCGCCAGCAGCAGCACTACCACAGGGGGCAATGAGCAGTTCTTC. Complete variable domain (other parts from reference TRBV5-1 and TRBJ2-1): KAGVTQTPRYLIKTRGQQVTLSCSPISGHRSVSWYQQTPGQGLQFLFEYFSETQRNKGNFPGRFSGRQFSNSRSEMNVSTLELGDSALYLCASSSTTTGGNEQFFGPGTRLTVL.

The V gene is TRBV15, the J gene TRBJ2-1; the match to TRBD1 covers 8 bases. This CDR3 has 16 residues. Germline assignment: CDR1 LNHNV and CDR2 YYDKDF (reference sequence). The trim removed 0 bases at V and 4 bases at J, leaving 5 bases unmatched. CDR3: CATSREGQGAYNEQFF. CDR3 bases: TGTGCCACCAGCAGAGAGGGCCAGGGGGCGTACAATGAGCAGTTCTTC. Full variable domain (outside the CDR3, taken from reference TRBV15 and TRBJ2-1): DAMVIQNPRYQVTQFGKPVTLSCSQTLNHNVMYWYQQKSSQAPKLLFHYYDKDFNNEADTPDNFQSRRPNTSFCFLDIRSPGLGDTAMYLCATSREGQGAYNEQFFGPGTRLTVL.

This clone was recorded a few times. CDR3 sequence: CASSPRQTYNSPLHF. CDR3 sequence (DNA): TGTGCCAGCAGCCCTCGACAGACCTATAATTCACCCCTCCACTTT. The chain employs TRBV28 and TRBJ1-6, with D perhaps TRBD1 (5 bases). This CDR3 is 15 amino acids long. V gave up 6 bases and J gave up 2 bases, with 11 bases separating them. Germline CDR1 MDHEN, CDR2 SYDVKM.

The J gene is TRBJ2-5, the V gene TRBV27; no definite D call. This CDR3 is 14 amino acids long. The V end lost 6 bases, the J end lost 12 bases, and 23 bases lay between the germline ends. CDR1 and CDR2 from the germline V gene are MNHEY and SMNVEV (reference sequence). The CDR3 DNA reads as TGTGCCAGCAGACCATTCCCCAACAACCTAGAGGAGTACTTC. It specifies CASRPFPNNLEEYF.

The chain uses TRBV29-1 and TRBJ1-1, with D uncertain. Germline CDR1 reads SQVTM; CDR2 reads ANQGSEA. With 4 bases removed from V and 1 base from J, the gap between germline ends came to 10 bases. This CDR3 has 13 residues. CDR3 in amino acids: CSVGVSGNTEAFF. CDR3 nucleotide sequence: TGCAGCGTTGGCGTGTCGGGGAACACTGAAGCTTTCTTT.

The chain joins TRBV19 to TRBJ2-1, with D perhaps matching TRBD2 (7 bases). The CDR3 runs 15 residues. The germline V gene encodes CDR1 LNHDA and CDR2 SQIVND (reference sequence). The ends were cut back, 0 bases at V and 8 bases at J, with 14 bases in the middle. CDR3 loop: CASSIEVGGAHEQFF. The DNA of the CDR3 is TGTGCCAGTAGTATAGAGGTGGGGGGGGCACATGAGCAGTTCTTC. The variable domain in full, completed from reference TRBV19 and TRBJ2-1, reads DGGITQSPKYLFRKEGQNVTLSCEQNLNHDAMYWYRQDPGQGLRLIYYSQIVNDFQKGDIAEGYSVSREKKESFPLTVTSAQKNPTAFYLCASSIEVGGAHEQFFGPGTRLTVL.

The chain uses TRBV6-5 and TRBJ1-1; no definite D call. Germline CDR1 MNHEY, CDR2 SVGAGI. The length of the CDR3 is 14 residues. V shed 6 bases and J shed 0 bases, with 11 bases lying between them. The CDR3 sequence: CASSAGRMNTEAFF. The CDR3 DNA follows: TGTGCCAGCAGCGCAGGCCGGATGAACACTGAAGCTTTCTTT.

This clone came up a few times. The gene calls are TRBV28 and TRBJ1-1; D is uncertain. The CDR3 is 13 amino acids. Germline CDR1 is MDHEN and CDR2 is SYDVKM. V was trimmed by 10 bases and J by 5 bases, leaving 17 bases between them. Here the CDR3 DNA reads TGTGCCATCACTACCGGAATGTGGACTGAAGCTTTCTTT. Translating it yields CAITTGMWTEAFF.

The CDR3 DNA reads TGTGCCAGCAACCGACAGGGGGGACGGGGCTACACCTTC. Its translation is CASNRQGGRGYTF. V usage is TRBV6-5 and J usage is TRBJ1-2; 9 bases are shared with TRBD1. Germline V gene data show CDR1 as MNHEY and CDR2 as SVGAGI. V gave up 7 bases and J gave up 8 bases; unmatched junction bases: 8. The CDR3 is 13 amino acids.

The chain joins TRBV24-1 to TRBJ1-5, with D tentatively TRBD1 (5 bases). Germline V gene sequence: CDR1 KGHDR, CDR2 SFDVKD. Deletions cut 4 bases from V and 7 bases from J, with 13 bases between. The CDR3 is made up of 14 amino acids. The CDR3 DNA is TGTGCCACCAGTGACCATCAGGGTAACCAGCCCCAGCATTTT. This encodes CATSDHQGNQPQHF.

CDR3 region: CASSLQENSPLHF. The CDR3 DNA sequence: TGTGCCAGCAGCCTACAGGAAAATTCACCCCTCCACTTT. The J gene is TRBJ1-6, the V gene TRBV7-9; perhaps TRBD1 as D (5 bases). The CDR3 runs 13 residues. Trimming left V 5 bases short and J 7 bases short, with 9 bases between. Germline V lookup: CDR1 SEHNR, CDR2 FQNEAQ (reference sequence).

This clone was seen more than once but under ten times. This chain links TRBV19 with TRBJ2-6; 8 positions agree with TRBD1. This CDR3 comprises 18 residues. J was trimmed by 0 bases and V by 5 bases; bases with no gene match: 9. CDR1 and CDR2 (germline): LNHDA, SQIVND (reference sequence). CDR3 amino acids: CASSDLTGARSGANVLTF. The CDR3 DNA reads as TGTGCCAGTAGTGACCTGACAGGGGCACGCTCTGGGGCCAACGTCCTGACTTTC.

The chain recombines TRBV5-1 with TRBJ1-1; D is undetermined. V lost 2 bases, J lost 5 bases, and 10 bases lay in between. The CDR3 length is 13 residues. Germline CDR1 SGHRS, CDR2 YFSETQ. This CDR3 is CASSLVPETEAFF. In DNA, the CDR3 is TGCGCCAGCAGCTTAGTCCCCGAGACTGAAGCTTTCTTT.

This chain joins TRBV7-8 and TRBJ1-2, with unresolved D. CDR1 is SGHVS and CDR2 is FQNEAQ in the germline V gene. The CDR3 is made up of 14 amino acids. V was cut by 2 bases and J by 1 base, with 8 bases left in between. CDR3 DNA: TGTGCCAGCAGCTTAAAAGTCAGTAACTATGGCTACACCTTC. Translation gives CASSLKVSNYGYTF.

The chain has TRBV6-5 and TRBJ1-4, with D possibly TRBD1 on 5 matching bases. CDR1 is MNHEY, CDR2 SVGAGI, per germline. The CDR3 loop spans 14 amino acids. The V end was cut by 4 bases, the J end by 7 bases, with 13 bases between. This chain's CDR3 is CASSLSGGTEKLFF. CDR3 nucleotide sequence: TGTGCCAGCAGTTTGTCCGGGGGGACTGAAAAACTGTTTTTT.

This chain links TRBV27 with TRBJ1-5, with 9 bases that match TRBD1. CDR3 length equals 16 residues. Germline V gene sequence: CDR1 MNHEY, CDR2 SMNVEV (reference sequence). V dropped 5 bases and J dropped 5; count of bases not matched to a gene: 10. The DNA of the CDR3 is TGTGCCAGCAGTCCGCAGGGACAGGGTGTGTATCAGCCCCAGCATTTT. It codes for CASSPQGQGVYQPQHF.

The chain combines TRBV24-1 with TRBJ2-7; 8 bases are shared with TRBD1. This CDR3 comprises 15 residues. The germline V gene encodes CDR1 KGHDR and CDR2 SFDVKD. Germline trimming cut 0 bases from V and 3 bases from J; bases unmatched to any gene: 3. Here the CDR3 DNA reads TGTGCCACCAGTGATTTGGCAGGGGGCCGCTACGAGCAGTACTTC. Translation: CATSDLAGGRYEQYF.

The chain employs TRBV5-1 and TRBJ2-7; 8 bases are shared with TRBD1. This CDR3 region has 14 residues. Germline V gene sequence: CDR1 SGHRS, CDR2 YFSETQ. Trimming took 7 bases from V and 2 from J; bases not matched to a gene: 8. The CDR3 nucleotides are TGCGCCAGCCACACGGGGACAGGAGCCTACGAGCAGTACTTC. It codes for CASHTGTGAYEQYF.

The chain is built from TRBV11-2 and TRBJ1-6; D not certain. The CDR3 totals 13 residues. The germline gives CDR1 SGHAT, CDR2 FQNNGV. Trimming removed 5 bases at V and 8 bases at J, with 10 bases between. CDR3 residues: CASSPSQDSPLHF. The CDR3 coding sequence is TGTGCCAGCAGCCCAAGTCAGGATTCACCCCTCCACTTT.

This clone appeared once. V gene TRBV6-5 combines with J gene TRBJ2-7, with 12 bases identical to TRBD1. Germline lookup yields CDR1 MNHEY and CDR2 SVGAGI. The CDR3 sequence is 14 residues long. V shed 5 bases and J 5 bases; nucleotides not matched to a gene: 4. This CDR3 reads CASSKGQGANEQYF. In DNA, the CDR3 is TGTGCCAGCAGTAAGGGACAGGGGGCCAACGAGCAGTACTTC.

The gene calls are TRBV6-6 and TRBJ2-5; no firm D call. Deletions cut 6 bases from V and 1 base from J, with 9 bases between. The CDR3 sequence is 13 residues long. Germline assignment: CDR1 MNHNY and CDR2 SVGAGI (reference sequence). The CDR3 region is CASSRRFQETQYF. Written as DNA, the CDR3 is TGTGCCAGCAGCCGACGGTTCCAAGAGACCCAGTACTTC.